These T cell receptor beta chains were read from a single sample in a study of blood T cells in healthy people across ages. TCRdb analysed the 5' RACE reads with MiXCR anew, one entry per CDR3 protein. The sample consists of approximately 940,000 distinct CDR3 sequences, about 48% of them appearing once. The sequenced sample was blood. The receptors stem from a man between 25 and 39 years old in good health. Each CDR3 is given with its conserved first and last residue. D genes are given only for firm matches. Clone size is stated in some rows and not others, as once, few, many or a class when expanded.

CASSLEAGNEQFF	TGTGCCAGCAGCTTAGAGGCGGGGAATGAGCAGTTCTTC	TRBV7-2	TRBJ2-1	many	.
CASSSFQRGGTDTQYF	TGTGCCAGCAGCTCTTTCCAGCGGGGGGGCACAGATACGCAGTATTTT	TRBV9	TRBJ2-3	.	TRBD2
CASSLLPDTIGEKLFF	TGCGCCAGCAGCTTACTCCCAGACACTATTGGAGAAAAACTGTTTTTT	TRBV5-1	TRBJ1-4	.	.
CASSLATGMVPEAFF	TGTGCCAGCAGCTTGGCCACAGGGATGGTTCCTGAAGCTTTCTTT	TRBV7-9	TRBJ1-1	.	.
CASSIQGANSPLHF	TGTGCCAGCAGTATACAGGGCGCTAATTCACCCCTCCACTTT	TRBV12-3/TRBV12-4	TRBJ1-6	once	.
CATSKPRRSQETQYF	TGTGCCACCAGCAAACCCAGGCGGTCCCAAGAGACCCAGTACTTC	TRBV15	TRBJ2-5	.	.
CSARDSKRQHNEKLFF	TGCAGTGCTAGAGATTCTAAGCGACAGCATAATGAAAAACTGTTTTTT	TRBV20-1	TRBJ1-4	.	.
CASSEAGRQYNSPLHF	TGTGCCAGCAGTGAAGCAGGGCGACAGTATAATTCACCCCTCCACTTT	TRBV25-1	TRBJ1-6	.	.
CASSTRTGIAGELFF	TGTGCCAGCAGCACCCGGACAGGGATAGCCGGGGAGCTGTTTTTT	TRBV3-1	TRBJ2-2	few	TRBD1
CASSLYPTDRGGYTF	TGTGCCAGCAGTTTATATCCAACCGACAGGGGCGGCTACACCTTC	TRBV27	TRBJ1-2	few	TRBD1
CASRPRLRGNYDEQFF	TGTGCCAGCAGACCCCGACTGCGGGGGAACTACGATGAGCAGTTCTTC	TRBV6-5	TRBJ2-1	.	TRBD2
CASRSPGTHEQYF	TGTGCCAGCAGGTCTCCGGGGACGCACGAGCAGTACTTC	TRBV28	TRBJ2-7	few	.
CASSVDPTGDYGYTF	TGTGCCAGCAGCGTAGACCCGACAGGGGACTATGGCTACACCTTC	TRBV9	TRBJ1-2	.	TRBD1
CASRRGDSRGEQFF	TGTGCCAGCAGACGAGGGGACAGCCGAGGTGAGCAGTTCTTC	TRBV7-8	TRBJ2-1	.	TRBD1
CASSPGGQSYNEQFF	TGTGCCAGCTCACCAGGGGGACAGTCCTACAATGAGCAGTTCTTC	TRBV18	TRBJ2-1	many	TRBD1
CASSDIRGRETQYF	TGTGCCAGCAGTGACATCAGGGGGAGAGAGACCCAGTACTTC	TRBV6-5	TRBJ2-5	few	TRBD1
CASSHGTGIYQPQHF	TGTGCCAGCAGCCACGGGACAGGGATATATCAGCCCCAGCATTTT	TRBV5-6	TRBJ1-5	once	TRBD1
CAISDGTGGGNQPQHF	TGTGCCATCAGTGATGGGACAGGGGGTGGCAATCAGCCCCAGCATTTT	TRBV10-3	TRBJ1-5	.	TRBD1
CAISDPGQGEETQYF	TGTGCCATCAGTGACCCGGGACAGGGGGAAGAGACCCAGTACTTC	TRBV10-3	TRBJ2-5	few	TRBD1
CASRDRGGEQYF	TGTGCCAGCAGAGACAGGGGCGGCGAGCAGTACTTC	TRBV28	TRBJ2-7	.	TRBD1
CASSPTTSGSGELFF	TGTGCCAGCAGCCCCACGACTAGTGGGTCCGGGGAGCTGTTTTTT	TRBV6-2/TRBV6-3	TRBJ2-2	.	.
CASRPGWSSYEQYF	TGTGCCAGCAGGCCAGGGTGGAGCTCCTACGAGCAGTACTTC	TRBV12-3/TRBV12-4	TRBJ2-7	.	.
CASSRGNTQYF	TGTGCCAGCAGCCGGGGAAATACGCAGTATTTT	TRBV11-2	TRBJ2-3	few	.
CASSPTDRPNGYTF	TGTGCCAGCAGTCCCACGGACAGGCCGAATGGCTACACCTTC	TRBV6-5	TRBJ1-2	.	TRBD1
CASSPHPTGDTQYF	TGTGCCAGCTCACCACACCCAACTGGCGATACGCAGTATTTT	TRBV18	TRBJ2-3	.	.
CASSLSGEVTQYF	TGTGCCAGCAGCCTTAGCGGGGAGGTGACCCAGTACTTC	TRBV7-8	TRBJ2-5	many	TRBD2
CASSLDVGGDTQYF	TGTGCCAGCAGCTTGGATGTCGGTGGGGATACGCAGTATTTT	TRBV7-2	TRBJ2-3	.	.
CASSKMIRDAVDGLPTEAFF	TGTGCCAGCAGCAAGATGATCCGGGACGCCGTCGATGGTTTGCCCACTGAAGCTTTCTTT	TRBV21-1	TRBJ1-1	.	.
CASSQGHPRSTEAFF	TGTGCCAGCAGCCAAGGACATCCCCGGAGCACTGAAGCTTTCTTT	TRBV3-1	TRBJ1-1	.	.
CAISDGFRDGGYTF	TGTGCCATCAGTGACGGCTTCAGGGACGGTGGCTACACCTTC	TRBV10-3	TRBJ1-2	once	.
CASRTVTETGELFF	TGTGCCAGCAGAACGGTCACAGAAACCGGGGAGCTGTTTTTT	TRBV2	TRBJ2-2	few	.